This T cell receptor beta chain comes out of a study of blood T cell repertoires in COVID-19. Across the study: The analysed material was cDNA or gDNA that came from T cells, B-cell-depleted T cells, or PBMCs.

Trimming removed 4 bases from V and 0 bases from J; junction bases left unmatched: 6. From germline, CDR1 is SGHNT and CDR2 YYREEE (reference sequence). There are 18 residues in the CDR3. Repertoires were generated with immunoSEQ multiplex PCR, while TCRdb's copy carries only in-frame clones and drops some. The table has under 300,000 clones, roughly 85% seen once; the top ten hold less than 2.5%. Participants came from some 26 US areas, aged about 18 to 89 years. Participants were placed into cohorts based on the clinical history they reported. This TCR was recovered from a woman aged 50 to 60 who had recovered from COVID-19. The sequencing input was PBMCs or T cells enriched from blood (not recorded which). The chain couples TRBV5-4 to TRBJ2-6; TRBD2 matches at 11 bases. The CDR3 DNA reads TGTGCCAGCAGCCCAAGACTAGCGGGGACCTCTGGGGCCAACGTCCTGACTTTC. Its translation is CASSPRLAGTSGANVLTF.